One sample yielded the 14 T cell receptor beta chains listed below, sequenced in a study of radiotherapy plus CTLA-4 blockade in lung cancer. The protocol was immunoSEQ multiplex PCR, while the TCRdb copy is restricted to in-frame clones and leaves out a portion. The repertoire has tens of thousands of clones, approximately 80% of them found once; the top ten carry roughly a quarter. Sequencing was performed on peripheral blood, taken from a patient treated with radiotherapy plus ipilimumab. These receptors originate from a human donor with non-small cell lung cancer that progressed on radiotherapy plus ipilimumab.

V is TRBV11-2 and J is TRBJ1-5; possibly TRBD1 for D (6 bases). The germline gives CDR1 SGHAT, CDR2 FQNNGV. Trimming shortened V by 1 base and J by 3 bases, and 19 bases separated the two germline ends. The CDR3 length is 18 residues. CDR3 sequence reads: CASSLGRGGRTHNQPQHF. The CDR3 DNA follows: TGTGCCAGCAGCTTAGGCAGGGGAGGAAGAACTCACAATCAGCCCCAGCATTTT.

The chain couples TRBV7-8 to TRBJ1-6; TRBD1 aligns across 10 bases. Looked up from germline, CDR1 is SGHVS and CDR2 is FQNEAQ. V shed 4 bases, J shed 10 bases, and the junction held 13 bases outside the gene matches. The CDR3 has 17 residues. CDR3 protein: CASSSTRDRGFRSPLHF. CDR3 DNA sequence: TGTGCCAGCAGCTCGACTAGGGACAGGGGTTTTCGGTCACCCCTCCACTTT.

This clone was observed a handful of times. The chain couples TRBV28 to TRBJ2-2; D remains unclear. The CDR3 covers 13 residues. Between the trimmed V and J ends, which lost 5 bases and 6 bases, there was a span of 10 bases. From germline, CDR1 is MDHEN and CDR2 SYDVKM. In DNA form, the CDR3 reads TGTGCCAGCAGTCTCCTGAGTTCCGGGGAGCTGTTTTTT. Translating it yields CASSLLSSGELFF.

The gene calls are TRBV19 and TRBJ2-1, with 13 bases fitting TRBD2. Trimming at V came to 6 bases and at J to 7 bases, leaving 6 bases not matched to a gene. Germline-derived CDR1 and CDR2 are LNHDA and SQIVND (reference sequence). The CDR3 contains 15 residues. CDR3 in amino acids: CASSLGLAGANEQFF. CDR3 bases: TGTGCCAGTAGCCTTGGACTAGCGGGAGCGAATGAGCAGTTCTTC.

The chain is built from TRBV28 and TRBJ1-6; D is perhaps TRBD1 (5 bases). Trimming took off 3 bases at V and 2 bases at J, with 8 bases between the two ends. CDR3 size: 15 residues. CDR1 is MDHEN and CDR2 is SYDVKM in the germline V gene. The CDR3 loop reads CASSFSGPYNSPLHF. The DNA for the CDR3 is TGTGCCAGCAGTTTTTCGGGGCCCTATAATTCACCCCTCCACTTT.

This clone was seen a few times. The V gene is TRBV6-5, the J gene TRBJ1-3; D remains unclear. Germline-derived CDR1 and CDR2 are MNHEY and SVGAGI. There are 12 residues in the CDR3. V shed 8 bases and J shed 2 bases, with 7 bases lying between them. The CDR3 DNA sequence: TGTGCCAGCGGGAGGACTGGAAACACCATATATTTT. Protein: CASGRTGNTIYF.

V is TRBV2 and J is TRBJ2-1; D not certain. In germline, CDR1 is SNHLY, CDR2 FYNNEI. Trimming removed 2 bases at V and 9 bases at J, with 11 bases between. The CDR3 totals 13 residues. CDR3 in DNA: TGTGCCAGCAGTGAATGGACGGTATCTGAGCAGTTCTTC. Its translation is CASSEWTVSEQFF. Variable domain in full (rest from reference TRBV2 and TRBJ2-1): EPEVTQTPSHQVTQMGQEVILRCVPISNHLYFYWYRQILGQKVEFLVSFYNNEISEKSEIFDDQFSVERPDGSNFTLKIRSTKLEDSAMYFCASSEWTVSEQFFGPGTRLTVL.

The chain couples TRBV6-5 to TRBJ2-7; maybe TRBD1 (5 bases). CDR3 size: 13 residues. The germline CDR1 and CDR2 sequences are MNHEY and SVGAGI. The germline V and J ends were trimmed by 6 bases and 1 base, with 10 bases remaining between them. The CDR3 spells CASRSGFSYEQYF. CDR3 coding DNA: TGTGCCAGCAGGTCAGGGTTTTCCTACGAGCAGTACTTC.

Notes on this clone: A junction end diverges from the germline sequence, so it may reflect a read error. The chain links TRBV19 to TRBJ1-1; no firm D call. The CDR3 totals 13 residues. Germline values: CDR1 LNHDA, CDR2 SQIVND (reference sequence). The CDR3 loop reads CASSIGVNSEAFF. The CDR3 DNA reads TGTGCCAGTAGTATTGGGGTGAACTCTGAAGCTTTCTTT.

The CDR3 spells CASSQEGEVAIKGARETQYF. The CDR3 region has the DNA TGCGCCAGCAGCCAAGAAGGGGAGGTAGCCATCAAAGGGGCAAGGGAGACCCAGTACTTC. The rearrangement links TRBV4-1 to TRBJ2-5; D perhaps matches TRBD2 (6 bases). Trimming stripped 0 bases from V and 5 bases from J, with 28 bases between. Germline CDR1 is MGHRA and CDR2 is YSYEKL. The CDR3 runs 20 residues.

This clone occurred a few times. The chain has TRBV27 and TRBJ2-1; D remains unclear. CDR1 and CDR2 from the germline V gene are MNHEY and SMNVEV (reference sequence). This CDR3 spans 13 amino acids. V lost 2 bases to trimming and J lost 6 bases, with 8 bases between them. The CDR3 DNA follows: TGTGCCAGCAGTTTAGACCCCCCCAATGAGCAGTTCTTC. This gives the protein CASSLDPPNEQFF.

The chain is built from TRBV7-6 and TRBJ1-2, with no clear D. V was pared by 4 bases and J by 3 bases, with 12 bases between. CDR1 is SGHVS, CDR2 FNYEAQ, per germline. This CDR3 is built from 14 residues. The CDR3 nucleotides read TGTGCCAGCAGCTCCCCGGGCCCTTACTATGGCTACACCTTC. This gives the protein CASSSPGPYYGYTF.

The V call is TRBV2, the J call TRBJ2-2; 14 bases agree with TRBD2. The V and J ends lost 6 bases and 8 bases, in that order; junction bases with no gene match: 2. The CDR3 has 14 residues. CDR1 SNHLY and CDR2 FYNNEI come from the germline V gene. In DNA form, the CDR3 reads TGTGCCAGCAGGGGGACTAGCGGGAGTGGGGAGCTGTTTTTT. Amino acid sequence: CASRGTSGSGELFF.

This clone was seen just once. This rearrangement joins TRBV27 to TRBJ2-7, with D unclear. Germline lookup yields CDR1 MNHEY and CDR2 SMNVEV (reference sequence). Trimming took off 8 bases at V and 3 bases at J, with 8 bases between the two ends. The CDR3 runs 11 residues. CDR3 residues: CASGSFYEQYF. In DNA, the CDR3 is TGTGCCAGCGGATCATTCTACGAGCAGTACTTC.